Sequencing of this TCR beta chain was carried out in a study of OX40 agonist ivuxolimab in advanced cancers. Germline V gives CDR1 SGHRS, CDR2 YFSETQ. Trimming left V 0 bases short and J 0 bases short, with 13 bases between. CDR3 length equals 18 residues. Assay: immunoSEQ multiplex PCR; the TCRdb copy retains only in-frame clones and omits some. The table shows around 17,000 clones, with 70% to 90% occurring only once. A note on this clone: Its antigen remains unknown.

Study results and caveats: With doses of 0.1 to 3.0 mg/kg, CD4+ and CD8+ blood T cells had undergone clonal expansion by week 6. Certain nonresponders additionally had low normalized T-cell clonal expansion.

The chain recombines TRBV5-1 with TRBJ2-6; the D call may be TRBD1 or TRBD2 (6 bases each). The sequenced sample was CD4+ or CD8+ T cells sorted from blood, obtained in a trial of the OX40 agonist ivuxolimab. The sequence was collected from an adult with an advanced solid tumor such as melanoma, head and neck, liver or kidney cancer. CDR3 loop: CASSLVTGTFSGANVLTF. CDR3 sequence (DNA): TGCGCCAGCAGCTTGGTTACAGGGACTTTCTCTGGGGCCAACGTCCTGACTTTC.